The entry that follows covers one T cell receptor (beta chain) sequence. The data belong to a study of blood T cell repertoires in COVID-19. The CDR3 has 17 amino acids. V dropped 1 base and J dropped 0; count of bases not matched to a gene: 7. Germline V gene sequence: CDR1 SGHKS, CDR2 YYEKEE (reference sequence). The data were produced by immunoSEQ multiplex PCR, yet TCRdb's version contains in-frame clones alone and is incomplete. Among about 160,000 clones listed, around 80% were seen once. The clonotype was recovered from a man aged 60-69 years with acute or convalescent COVID-19. The chain combines TRBV5-5 with TRBJ2-4, with 7 bases matching TRBD1. Sequencing was done on a sample of peripheral blood. CDR3: CASSLLGTALAKNIQYF. The CDR3, as DNA: TGTGCCAGCAGCTTGCTCGGGACAGCGCTAGCCAAAAACATTCAGTACTTC.